This T cell receptor beta chain was identified during a study of T-cell memory formation after mild COVID-19. Whole-study context: Clusters were largely donor specific.

Broader study findings: Among clones contracting day 15 to 85, CD4/CD8 was balanced, whereas later expanders leaned CD4+. SARS-CoV-2 specificity was not confirmed for second-wave clones peaking on day 37.

The TCR alpha and TCR beta cDNA libraries, bearing sample barcodes and UMIs, were generated by 5'RACE using constant-segment primers. One entry per CDR3 protein results from TCRdb running MiXCR on the 5' RACE reads. The data show about 27,000 distinct CDR3 sequences, around 7.2% seen once. The CDR3 totals 13 residues. CDR1 is SGHRS and CDR2 is YFSETQ in the germline V gene. With 2 bases removed from V and 3 bases from J, the gap between germline ends came to 8 bases. By sample fraction, this clonotype is medium-sized. Its antigen remains unknown. The TCR originated in an adult woman who had mild COVID-19 (a few samples of this study predate the infection). Cell type and time point are not known. The J gene is TRBJ2-5, the V gene TRBV5-1; D is undetermined. Material for sequencing was PBMCs or a T cell subset sorted from them (not recorded which). This chain's CDR3 is CASSFRAEETQYF. For the CDR3, the DNA is TGCGCCAGCAGCTTTAGGGCTGAAGAGACCCAGTACTTC. The variable domain in full, completed from reference TRBV5-1 and TRBJ2-5, reads KAGVTQTPRYLIKTRGQQVTLSCSPISGHRSVSWYQQTPGQGLQFLFEYFSETQRNKGNFPGRFSGRQFSNSRSEMNVSTLELGDSALYLCASSFRAEETQYFGPGTRLLVL.